The clone carrying this T cell receptor (beta chain) was picked up a small number of times. Amplified TCR beta CDR3 regions came from RNA transcripts. The study used the HTBI primer set for a first-round RT-PCR of the TCR CDR3. MiXCR was run by TCRdb on the multiplex PCR reads, yielding one entry per CDR3 protein. This sample has about 480,000 distinct CDR3 sequences, with roughly an eighth found just once. This specimen belongs to a study of T cells in Graves' hyperthyroidism and ophthalmopathy. Unmatched junction bases numbered 5, after V lost 0 bases and J lost 2 bases. Germline CDR1 and CDR2: SGHDN and FVKESK. This CDR3 has 16 amino acids.

This sequence originates from a woman under 30 with Graves' hyperthyroidism. Sequencing input: blood. This rearrangement joins TRBV14 to TRBJ2-7; 9 bases align to TRBD2. The CDR3 spells CASSQDRLAGTYEQYF. The CDR3 bases are TGTGCCAGCAGCCAAGATCGCCTAGCGGGAACCTACGAGCAGTACTTC.